One T cell receptor beta chain is described in this entry. Antigen specificity is unknown. This record comes from a study of shared clonotypes between healthy human individuals. Study observations and caveats: Investigators collected only blood, and repertoires in tissues likely differ.

Clones were sequenced by immunoSEQ multiplex PCR, and TCRdb holds only the in-frame ones, with some missing. The sample comprises millions of clones, 80% to 95% of which are singletons, and 0.35% to 0.5% rests with the top ten. The receptor was derived from a man between 18 and 29 years old in good health. Some clones in this sample may be carry-over from other donors' samples. Sample: naive CD4+ T cells from PBMCs. The subset was: CD45RA+ positively selected.

The DNA of the CDR3 is TGTGCCAGCTCACCACCCGAGAGCTCTGGAAACACCATATATTTT. It yields the protein CASSPPESSGNTIYF. The V call is TRBV18, the J call TRBJ1-3; D is uncertain. V was cut by 0 bases and J by 0 bases, with 6 bases left in between. Germline assignment: CDR1 KGHSH and CDR2 LQKENI. This CDR3 spans 15 amino acids.